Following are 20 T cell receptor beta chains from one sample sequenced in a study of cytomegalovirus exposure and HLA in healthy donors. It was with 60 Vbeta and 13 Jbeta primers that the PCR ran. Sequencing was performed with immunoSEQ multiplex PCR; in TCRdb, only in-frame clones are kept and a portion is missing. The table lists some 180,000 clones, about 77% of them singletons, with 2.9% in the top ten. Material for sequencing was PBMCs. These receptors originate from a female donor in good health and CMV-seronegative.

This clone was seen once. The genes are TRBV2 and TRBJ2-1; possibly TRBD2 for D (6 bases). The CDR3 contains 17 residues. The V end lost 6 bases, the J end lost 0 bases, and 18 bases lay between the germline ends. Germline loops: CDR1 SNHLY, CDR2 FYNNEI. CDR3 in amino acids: CASRATSSKSSYNEQFF. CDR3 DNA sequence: TGTGCCAGCAGAGCTACTAGCTCAAAGAGCTCCTACAATGAGCAGTTCTTC.

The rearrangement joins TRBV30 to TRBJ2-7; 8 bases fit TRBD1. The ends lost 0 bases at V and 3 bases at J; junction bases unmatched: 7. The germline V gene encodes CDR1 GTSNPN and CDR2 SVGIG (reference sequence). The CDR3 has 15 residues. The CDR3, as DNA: TGTGCCTGGAGTGTAGGGCAGGGGGCTGGCTACGAGCAGTACTTC. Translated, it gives CAWSVGQGAGYEQYF.

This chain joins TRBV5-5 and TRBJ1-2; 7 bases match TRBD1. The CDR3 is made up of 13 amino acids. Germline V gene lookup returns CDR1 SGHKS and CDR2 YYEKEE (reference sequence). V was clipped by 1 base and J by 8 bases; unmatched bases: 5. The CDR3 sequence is CASSLNSGQGYTF. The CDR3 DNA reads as TGTGCCAGCAGCTTGAATTCGGGACAGGGCTACACCTTC.

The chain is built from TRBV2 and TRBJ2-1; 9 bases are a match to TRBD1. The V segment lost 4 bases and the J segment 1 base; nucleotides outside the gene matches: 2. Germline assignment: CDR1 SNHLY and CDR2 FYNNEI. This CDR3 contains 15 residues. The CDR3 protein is CASSGQGVSYNEQFF. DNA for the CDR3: TGTGCCAGCAGTGGACAGGGGGTATCCTACAATGAGCAGTTCTTC.

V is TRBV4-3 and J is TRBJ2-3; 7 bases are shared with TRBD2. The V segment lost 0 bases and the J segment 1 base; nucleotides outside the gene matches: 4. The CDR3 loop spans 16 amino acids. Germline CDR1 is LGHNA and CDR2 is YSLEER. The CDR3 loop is CASSQDGGRGTDTQYF. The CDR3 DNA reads TGCGCCAGCAGCCAAGACGGAGGGAGGGGCACAGATACGCAGTATTTT.

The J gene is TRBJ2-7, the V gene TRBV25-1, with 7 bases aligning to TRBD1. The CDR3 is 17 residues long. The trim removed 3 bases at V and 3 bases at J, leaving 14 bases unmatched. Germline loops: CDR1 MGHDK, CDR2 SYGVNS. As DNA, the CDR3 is TGTGCCAGCAGTGACCCAACCAAAGGGGGCGCCAACTACGAGCAGTACTTC. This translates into CASSDPTKGGANYEQYF.

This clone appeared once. For the CDR3, the DNA is TGTGCCAGCAGTGTTACAGGGGTCGCGTACAATCAGCCCCAGCATTTT. It encodes CASSVTGVAYNQPQHF. This chain links TRBV27 with TRBJ1-5, with 7 nucleotides matching TRBD1. The V and J ends lost 5 bases and 3 bases, in that order; junction bases with no gene match: 10. The CDR3 contains 16 residues. The germline gives CDR1 MNHEY, CDR2 SMNVEV (reference sequence).

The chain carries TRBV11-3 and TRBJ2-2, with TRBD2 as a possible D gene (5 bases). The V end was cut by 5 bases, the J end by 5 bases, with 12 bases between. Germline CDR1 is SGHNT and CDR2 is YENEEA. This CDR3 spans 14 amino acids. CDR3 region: CASSRLRSTGELFF. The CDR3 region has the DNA TGTGCCAGCAGCCGACTAAGGTCGACCGGGGAGCTGTTTTTT.

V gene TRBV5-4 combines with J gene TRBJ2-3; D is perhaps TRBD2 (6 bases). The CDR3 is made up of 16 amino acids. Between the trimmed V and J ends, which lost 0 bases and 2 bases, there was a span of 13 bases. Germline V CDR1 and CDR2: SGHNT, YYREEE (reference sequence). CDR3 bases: TGTGCCAGCAGCTTGGGAAGCGGGCGCTACACAGATACGCAGTATTTT. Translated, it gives CASSLGSGRYTDTQYF.

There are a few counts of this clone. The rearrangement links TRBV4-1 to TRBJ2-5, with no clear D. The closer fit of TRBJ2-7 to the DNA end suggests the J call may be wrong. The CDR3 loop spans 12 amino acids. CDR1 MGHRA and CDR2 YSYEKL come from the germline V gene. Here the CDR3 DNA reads TGCGCCAGCAGCCATGGTGGTAACGAGCAGTACTTC. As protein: CASSHGGNEQYF.

The CDR3 loop reads CASSLANGLADLAKNIQYF. In DNA form, the CDR3 reads TGTGCCAGCAGCTTGGCCAATGGGCTAGCGGACCTAGCCAAAAACATTCAGTACTTC. The rearrangement joins TRBV5-4 to TRBJ2-4; 7 bases are shared with TRBD2. CDR1 SGHNT and CDR2 YYREEE come from the germline V gene (reference sequence). The V and J ends lost 0 bases and 0 bases, in that order; junction bases with no gene match: 12. This CDR3 contains 19 residues.

For the CDR3, the DNA is TGTGCCAGCAGCTTAGATGCAGGGGGTAATGAAAAACTGTTTTTT. Translated, it gives CASSLDAGGNEKLFF. The rearrangement uses TRBV7-9 and TRBJ1-4; TRBD1 agrees at 7 bases. Germline values: CDR1 SEHNR, CDR2 FQNEAQ (reference sequence). The CDR3 totals 15 residues. V lost 1 base to trimming and J lost 4 bases; unmatched junction nucleotides: 3.

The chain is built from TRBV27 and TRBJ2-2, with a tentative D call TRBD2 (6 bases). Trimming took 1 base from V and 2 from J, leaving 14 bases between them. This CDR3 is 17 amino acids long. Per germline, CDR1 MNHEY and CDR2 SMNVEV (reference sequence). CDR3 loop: CASSLFPSGPNTGELFF. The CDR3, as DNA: TGTGCCAGCAGTTTATTTCCAAGCGGGCCTAACACCGGGGAGCTGTTTTTT.

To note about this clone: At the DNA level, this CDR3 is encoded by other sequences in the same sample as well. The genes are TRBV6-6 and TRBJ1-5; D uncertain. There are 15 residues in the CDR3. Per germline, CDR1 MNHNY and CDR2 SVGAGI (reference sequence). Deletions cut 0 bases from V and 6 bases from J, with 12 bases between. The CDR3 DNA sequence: TGTGCCAGCAGTTACTCGATTGGAGGTGCTCAGCCCCAGCATTTT. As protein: CASSYSIGGAQPQHF.

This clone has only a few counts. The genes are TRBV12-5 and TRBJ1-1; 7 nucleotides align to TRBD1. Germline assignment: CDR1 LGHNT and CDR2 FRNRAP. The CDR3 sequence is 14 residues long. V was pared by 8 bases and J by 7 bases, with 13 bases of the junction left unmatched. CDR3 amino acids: CASRRDSRLSEAFF. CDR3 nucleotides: TGTGCTAGTCGGAGGGACAGTAGATTGAGTGAAGCTTTCTTT.

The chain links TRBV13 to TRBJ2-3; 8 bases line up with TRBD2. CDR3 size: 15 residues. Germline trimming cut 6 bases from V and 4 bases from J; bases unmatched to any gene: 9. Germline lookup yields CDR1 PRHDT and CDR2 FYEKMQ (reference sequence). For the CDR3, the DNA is TGTGCCAGCAGTCAGTCCCGGGGGGGGTCAGATACGCAGTATTTT. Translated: CASSQSRGGSDTQYF.

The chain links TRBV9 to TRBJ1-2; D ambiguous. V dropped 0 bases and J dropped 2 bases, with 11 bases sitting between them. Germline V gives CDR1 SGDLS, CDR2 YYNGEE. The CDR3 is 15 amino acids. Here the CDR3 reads CASSVDSTGNYGYTF. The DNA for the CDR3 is TGTGCCAGCAGCGTAGATTCGACGGGAAACTATGGCTACACCTTC.

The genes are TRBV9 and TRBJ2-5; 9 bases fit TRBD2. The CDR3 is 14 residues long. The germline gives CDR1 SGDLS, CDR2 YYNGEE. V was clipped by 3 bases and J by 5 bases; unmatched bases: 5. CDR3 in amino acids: CASSAWRGGETQYF. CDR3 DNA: TGTGCCAGCAGCGCTTGGCGGGGGGGGGAGACCCAGTACTTC.

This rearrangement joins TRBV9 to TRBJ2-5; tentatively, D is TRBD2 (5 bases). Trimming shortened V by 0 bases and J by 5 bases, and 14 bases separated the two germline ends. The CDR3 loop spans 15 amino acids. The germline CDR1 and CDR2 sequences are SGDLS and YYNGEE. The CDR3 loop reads CASSVGGSLAETQYF. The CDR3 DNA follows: TGTGCCAGCAGCGTAGGAGGGAGTTTAGCGGAGACCCAGTACTTC.

CDR3 sequence (DNA): TGTGCCGACGTGGGACAAGTCACGTCCGGCAATCAGCCCCAGCATTTT. The encoded protein is CADVGQVTSGNQPQHF. The chain couples TRBV30 to TRBJ1-5, with D perhaps TRBD1 (6 bases). CDR1 and CDR2 (germline): GTSNPN, SVGIG (reference sequence). Between the trimmed V and J ends, which lost 8 bases and 2 bases, there was a span of 22 bases. The CDR3 runs to 16 residues.